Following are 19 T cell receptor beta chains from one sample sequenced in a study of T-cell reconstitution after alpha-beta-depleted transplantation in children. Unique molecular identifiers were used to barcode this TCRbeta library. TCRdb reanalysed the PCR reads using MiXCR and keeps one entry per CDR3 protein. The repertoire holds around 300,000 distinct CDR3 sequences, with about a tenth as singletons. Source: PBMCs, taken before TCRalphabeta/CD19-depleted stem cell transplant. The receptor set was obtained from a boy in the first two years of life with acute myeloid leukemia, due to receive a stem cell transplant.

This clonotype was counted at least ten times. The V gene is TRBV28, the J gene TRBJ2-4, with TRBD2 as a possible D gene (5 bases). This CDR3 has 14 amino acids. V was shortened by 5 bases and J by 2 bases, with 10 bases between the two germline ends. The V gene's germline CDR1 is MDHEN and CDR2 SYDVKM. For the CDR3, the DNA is TGTGCCAGCAGTCAAAGCGGAACCAAAAACATTCAGTACTTC. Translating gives CASSQSGTKNIQYF.

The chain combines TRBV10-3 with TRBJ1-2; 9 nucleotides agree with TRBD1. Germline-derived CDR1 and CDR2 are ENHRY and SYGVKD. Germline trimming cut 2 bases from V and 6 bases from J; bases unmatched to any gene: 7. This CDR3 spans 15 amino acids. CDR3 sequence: CAISEAGTGSDGYTF. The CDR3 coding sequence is TGTGCCATCAGTGAGGCCGGGACAGGGAGCGATGGCTACACCTTC.

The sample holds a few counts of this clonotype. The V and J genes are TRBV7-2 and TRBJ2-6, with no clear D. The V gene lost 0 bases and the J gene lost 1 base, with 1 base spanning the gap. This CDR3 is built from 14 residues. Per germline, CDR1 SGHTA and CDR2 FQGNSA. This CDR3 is CASSLASGANVLTF. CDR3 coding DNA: TGTGCCAGCAGCTTAGCGTCTGGGGCCAACGTCCTGACTTTC.

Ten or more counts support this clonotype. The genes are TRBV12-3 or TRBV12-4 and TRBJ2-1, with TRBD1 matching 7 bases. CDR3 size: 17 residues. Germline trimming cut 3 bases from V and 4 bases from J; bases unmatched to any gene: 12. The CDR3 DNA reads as TGTGCCAGCAGTTTCGTCCCGGGACAGCAGCGATACAATGAGCAGTTCTTC. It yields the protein CASSFVPGQQRYNEQFF.

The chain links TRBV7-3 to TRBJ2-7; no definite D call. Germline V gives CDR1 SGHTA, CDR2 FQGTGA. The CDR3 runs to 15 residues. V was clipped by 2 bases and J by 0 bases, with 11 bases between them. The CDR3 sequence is CASSLFVISSYEQYF. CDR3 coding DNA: TGTGCCAGCAGCTTATTTGTCATCAGCTCCTACGAGCAGTACTTC.

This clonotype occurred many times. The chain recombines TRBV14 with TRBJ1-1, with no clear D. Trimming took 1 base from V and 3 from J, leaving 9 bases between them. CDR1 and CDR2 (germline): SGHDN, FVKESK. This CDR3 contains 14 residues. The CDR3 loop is CASSQGYTYTEAFF. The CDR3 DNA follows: TGTGCCAGCAGCCAAGGCTACACCTACACTGAAGCTTTCTTT.

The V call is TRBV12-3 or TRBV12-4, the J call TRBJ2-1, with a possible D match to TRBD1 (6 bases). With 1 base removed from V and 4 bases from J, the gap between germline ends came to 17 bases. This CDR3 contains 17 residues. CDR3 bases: TGTGCCAGCAGTTTAGGGGACGGGCAGGGGCGTTACAATGAGCAGTTCTTC. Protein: CASSLGDGQGRYNEQFF.

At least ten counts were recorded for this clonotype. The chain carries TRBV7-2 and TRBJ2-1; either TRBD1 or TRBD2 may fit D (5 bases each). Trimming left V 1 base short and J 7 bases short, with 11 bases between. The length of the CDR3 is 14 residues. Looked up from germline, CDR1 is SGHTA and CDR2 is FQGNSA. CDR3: CASSLVGTWNEQFF. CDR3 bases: TGTGCCAGCAGCTTAGTGGGGACGTGGAATGAGCAGTTCTTC.

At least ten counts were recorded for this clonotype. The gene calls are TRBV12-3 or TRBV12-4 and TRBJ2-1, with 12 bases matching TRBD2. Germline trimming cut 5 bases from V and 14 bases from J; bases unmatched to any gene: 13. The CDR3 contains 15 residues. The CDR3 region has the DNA TGTGCCAGCAGTCCTAGCGGGGGGGCTCTAGATATGGAGTTCTTC. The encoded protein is CASSPSGGALDMEFF.

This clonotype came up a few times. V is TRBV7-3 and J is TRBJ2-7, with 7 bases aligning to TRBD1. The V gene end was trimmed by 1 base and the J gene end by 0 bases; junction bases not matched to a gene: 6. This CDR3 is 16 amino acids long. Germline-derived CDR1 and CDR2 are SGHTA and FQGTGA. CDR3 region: CASSLRGGLSSYEQYF. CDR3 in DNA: TGTGCCAGCAGCTTAAGAGGGGGCTTAAGCTCCTACGAGCAGTACTTC.

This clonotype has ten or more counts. CDR3 loop: CSARGVWTRGETQYF. The CDR3 DNA reads as TGCAGTGCTAGAGGAGTGTGGACTAGGGGGGAGACCCAGTACTTC. The chain uses TRBV20-1 and TRBJ2-5, with a possible D match to TRBD2 (7 bases). This CDR3 is 15 amino acids long. V was shortened by 1 base and J by 5 bases, with 17 bases between the two germline ends. Germline V lookup: CDR1 DFQATT, CDR2 SNEGSKA (reference sequence).

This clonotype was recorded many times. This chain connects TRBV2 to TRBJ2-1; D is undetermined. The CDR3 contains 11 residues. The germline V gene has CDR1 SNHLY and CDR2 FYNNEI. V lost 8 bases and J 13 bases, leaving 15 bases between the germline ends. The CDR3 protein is CASESRVLQFF. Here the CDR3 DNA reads TGTGCCAGCGAATCGAGAGTATTACAGTTCTTC.

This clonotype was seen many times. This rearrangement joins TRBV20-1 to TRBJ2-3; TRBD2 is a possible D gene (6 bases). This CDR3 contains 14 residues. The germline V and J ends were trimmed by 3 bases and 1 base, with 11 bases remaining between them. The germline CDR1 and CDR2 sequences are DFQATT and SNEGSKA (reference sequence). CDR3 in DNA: TGCAGTGCTAGCCCTAGCGTTGGCACAGATACGCAGTATTTT. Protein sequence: CSASPSVGTDTQYF.

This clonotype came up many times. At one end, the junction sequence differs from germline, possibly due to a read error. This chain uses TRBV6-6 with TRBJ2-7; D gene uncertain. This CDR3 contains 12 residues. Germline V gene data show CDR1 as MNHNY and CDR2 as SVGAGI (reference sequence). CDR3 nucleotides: TGTGCCAGCGGTTATACGGGCTACGAGCAGTACTTC. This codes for CASGYTGYEQYF.

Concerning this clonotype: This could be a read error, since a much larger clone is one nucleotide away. The CDR3 protein is CASSLFGASSGANGLTF. CDR3 nucleotide sequence: TGTGCCAGCAGCCTTTTCGGGGCGAGCTCTGGGGCCAACGGCCTGACTTTC. V and J are TRBV11-2 and TRBJ2-6; tentatively, D is TRBD1 or TRBD2 (5 bases each). Germline-derived CDR1 and CDR2 are SGHAT and FQNNGV. This CDR3 region has 17 residues.

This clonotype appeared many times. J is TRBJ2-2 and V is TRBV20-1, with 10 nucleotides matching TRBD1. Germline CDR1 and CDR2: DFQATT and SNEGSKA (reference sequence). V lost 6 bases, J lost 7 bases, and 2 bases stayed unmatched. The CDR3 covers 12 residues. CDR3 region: CSAGTGVGELFF. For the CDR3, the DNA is TGCAGTGCCGGGACAGGGGTCGGGGAGCTGTTTTTT.

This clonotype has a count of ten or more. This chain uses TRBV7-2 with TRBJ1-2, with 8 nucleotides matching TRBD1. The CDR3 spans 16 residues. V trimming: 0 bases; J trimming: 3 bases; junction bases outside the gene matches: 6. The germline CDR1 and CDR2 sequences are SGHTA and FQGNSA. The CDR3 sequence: CASSLAADRADYGYTF. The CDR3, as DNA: TGTGCCAGCAGCTTAGCGGCGGACAGGGCAGACTATGGCTACACCTTC.

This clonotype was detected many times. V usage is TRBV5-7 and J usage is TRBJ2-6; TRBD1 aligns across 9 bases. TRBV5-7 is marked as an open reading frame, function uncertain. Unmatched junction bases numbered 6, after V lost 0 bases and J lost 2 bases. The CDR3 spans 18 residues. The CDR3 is CASSLVAGQGAGANVLTF. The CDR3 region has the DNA TGTGCCAGCAGCTTGGTTGCGGGACAGGGAGCTGGGGCCAACGTCCTGACTTTC.

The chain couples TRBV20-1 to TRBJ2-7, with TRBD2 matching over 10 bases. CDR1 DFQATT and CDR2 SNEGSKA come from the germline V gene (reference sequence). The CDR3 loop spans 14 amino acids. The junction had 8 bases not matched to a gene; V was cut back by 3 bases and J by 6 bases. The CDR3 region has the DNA TGCAGTGCTAGGGGGACTAGCGCTCCGAGCGAGCAGTACTTC. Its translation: CSARGTSAPSEQYF.